This TCR beta chain was recovered during a study of long-term antiretroviral therapy in people with HIV. A few counts support this clone. CDR1 and CDR2 (germline): MNHEY, SVGAGI. CDR3 size: 15 residues. Trimming shortened V by 3 bases and J by 2 bases, and 10 bases separated the two germline ends. This was the immunoSEQ v3.0 assay at survey level. The protocol was immunoSEQ multiplex PCR, while the TCRdb copy is restricted to in-frame clones and leaves out a portion. The table includes about 25,000 clones, under 85% detected once. The starting material was unsorted PBMCs, obtained 2.1 years after starting antiretroviral therapy. The clonotype comes from a man younger than 40 with HIV. This chain links TRBV6-5 with TRBJ2-2, with D maybe TRBD2 (5 bases). The CDR3: CASSYELVNTGELFF. In DNA form, the CDR3 reads TGTGCCAGCAGTTATGAACTAGTAAACACCGGGGAGCTGTTTTTT.